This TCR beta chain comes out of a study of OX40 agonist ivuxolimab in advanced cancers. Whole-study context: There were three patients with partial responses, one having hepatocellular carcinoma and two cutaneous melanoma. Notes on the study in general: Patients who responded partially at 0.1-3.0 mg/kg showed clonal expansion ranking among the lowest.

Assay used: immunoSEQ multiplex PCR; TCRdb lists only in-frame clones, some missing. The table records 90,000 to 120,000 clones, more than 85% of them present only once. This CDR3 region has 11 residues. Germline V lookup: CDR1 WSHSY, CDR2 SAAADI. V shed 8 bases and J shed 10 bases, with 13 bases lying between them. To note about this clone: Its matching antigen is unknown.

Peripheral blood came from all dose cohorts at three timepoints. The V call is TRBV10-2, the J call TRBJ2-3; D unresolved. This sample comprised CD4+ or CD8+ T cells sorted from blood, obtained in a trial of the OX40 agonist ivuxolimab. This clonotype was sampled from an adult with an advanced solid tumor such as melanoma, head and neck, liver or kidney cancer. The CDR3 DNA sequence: TGCGCCAGCCCCCCCCCTGTTGCGCAGTATTTT. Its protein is CASPPPVAQYF.